A selection of T cell receptor beta chains follows, all from one sample in a study of technical replicates of blood from a handful of donors. The repertoire was sequenced with immunoSEQ multiplex PCR; TCRdb's copy has only in-frame clones and lacks some. Of about 83,000 clones in the sample, around 90% were seen once. Sequencing input: T cells isolated from PBMCs. Source of these receptors: a human donor in good health. Each CDR3 is given with its conserved first and last residue. The D gene is left open where the match is weak. Expanded clones are given a class, and other clones once, few, many or no size at all.

TRBJ2-3	TRBD2	TRBV5-1	.	TGCGCCAGCCGGACTAGCGGCACAGATACGCAGTATTTT	CASRTSGTDTQYF
TRBJ2-5	TRBD2	TRBV2	.	TGTGCCAGCAGCCTGACTAGCGGGAGGGTCGGAGAGACCCAGTACTTC	CASSLTSGRVGETQYF
TRBJ1-1	.	TRBV23-1	.	TGCGCCAGCAGTCAGCGGGTCTTTAACACTGAAGCTTTCTTT	CASSQRVFNTEAFF
TRBJ1-2	TRBD1	TRBV13	once	TGTGCCAGCAGCTACCAGGACAGGCTGTATGGCTACACCTTC	CASSYQDRLYGYTF
TRBJ2-7	.	TRBV6-1	.	TGTGCCAGCAGGCCCTCGGGGGCCTACGAGCAGTACTTC	CASRPSGAYEQYF
TRBJ1-5	.	TRBV7-9	.	TGTGCCAGCAGCCCGCGGGGGATCAATCAGCCCCAGCATTTT	CASSPRGINQPQHF
TRBJ1-3	TRBD1	TRBV5-5	.	TGTGCCAGCAGCTTGGTTGCCAGGGGGAACTCGCCTGGAAACACCATATATTTT	CASSLVARGNSPGNTIYF
TRBJ2-5	.	TRBV14	.	TGTGCCAGCAGCCAAGATTTTCGTGAGACCCAGTACTTC	CASSQDFRETQYF
TRBJ2-1	TRBD2	TRBV5-5	.	TGTGCCAGCAGCTTGTCACTAGCGGCCCAAGAGAATGAGCAGTTCTTC	CASSLSLAAQENEQFF
TRBJ1-1	.	TRBV2	.	TGTGCCAGCAGAACAGGGAGACTCAACACTGAAGCTTTCTTT	CASRTGRLNTEAFF
TRBJ2-7	TRBD2	TRBV10-2	.	TGCGCCAGCAGCACCTGGACTAGCGGCGAGCAGTACTTC	CASSTWTSGEQYF
TRBJ2-3	TRBD2	TRBV6-5	.	TGTGCCACAAAGCGGGAGGGCCCTCTAGGAGATACGCAGTATTTT	CATKREGPLGDTQYF
TRBJ1-5	.	TRBV4-1	.	TGCGCCAGCAGCCGATATTACAGTGCCTCCAATCAGCCCCAGCATTTT	CASSRYYSASNQPQHF
TRBJ2-7	.	TRBV7-9	.	TGTGCCAGCGGAAAACAGGGCTGGGACGAGCAGTACTTC	CASGKQGWDEQYF
TRBJ2-3	TRBD2	TRBV7-2	once	TGTGCCAGCAGCTTAGAGGGTAGCGGGGGGGCCTATACGCAGTATTTT	CASSLEGSGGAYTQYF
TRBJ1-5	TRBD1	TRBV6-1	few	TGTGCCAGCAGAGAAACAGGGGGAAGTCAGCCCCAGCATTTT	CASRETGGSQPQHF
TRBJ1-1	TRBD1	TRBV5-1	.	TGCGCCAGCAACTTGGGGACAGGGAACACTGAAGCTTTCTTT	CASNLGTGNTEAFF
TRBJ2-7	TRBD1	TRBV6-6	.	TGTGCCAGCAGTTACTTCGCAGGGGGCGGCTACGAGCAGTACTTC	CASSYFAGGGYEQYF
TRBJ2-5	TRBD2	TRBV2	.	TGTGCCAGCAGCAGGACTAGCGGGGGGGCCGAGGGGGAGACCCAGTACTTC	CASSRTSGGAEGETQYF
TRBJ1-1	TRBD1	TRBV6-1	few	TGTGCCAGCAGTCAGGACAGGGGTGGCGAGAGTGAAGCTTTCTTT	CASSQDRGGESEAFF
TRBJ2-3	TRBD2	TRBV13	.	TGTGCCAGCAGCCTTAAGGGAGGGGGCACAGATACGCAGTATTTT	CASSLKGGGTDTQYF
TRBJ2-7	.	TRBV7-9	.	TGTGCCAGCAGCATTAGTCGCGAGCAGTACTTC	CASSISREQYF
TRBJ1-5	.	TRBV30	.	TGTGCCTGGAGTATTACAGGCCAGGGTCAGCCCCAGCATTTT	CAWSITGQGQPQHF
TRBJ1-2	TRBD1	TRBV7-8	once	TGTGCCAGCAGCTTGGACAGGCCGTACACCTTC	CASSLDRPYTF
TRBJ2-5	TRBD2	TRBV9	.	TGTGCCAGCAGCGTAGGGTCAGCGGGGCAAGAGACCCAGTACTTC	CASSVGSAGQETQYF
TRBJ2-2	.	TRBV9	.	TGTGCCAGCAGCGTAATACCTAGCCGATACACCGGGGAGCTGTTTTTT	CASSVIPSRYTGELFF
TRBJ2-6	.	TRBV9	.	TGTGCCAGCAGCGTGGCGGGGGCCGGGGCCAACGTCCTGACTTTC	CASSVAGAGANVLTF
TRBJ2-3	.	TRBV2	few	TGTGCCAGCAGTGAAGGTACTTTAGGCGGGTACTGGGGAAGCAGCACAGATACGCAGTATTTT	CASSEGTLGGYWGSSTDTQYF
TRBJ1-1	.	TRBV5-1	.	TGCGCCAGCAGCTTGGCCCCGGGAAACACTGAAGCTTTCTTT	CASSLAPGNTEAFF
TRBJ1-2	.	TRBV29-1	.	TGCAGCGTTGAATTGGGGGCCAGGGGCGGCTATGGCTACACCTTC	CSVELGARGGYGYTF
TRBJ1-2	.	TRBV5-1	.	TGCGCCAGCAGCTTGGAGCTCGACTATGGCTACACCTTC	CASSLELDYGYTF
TRBJ2-7	.	TRBV29-1	.	TGCAGCGCCCGTTCGACAGTCAGAGGCTCCTACGAGCAGTACTTC	CSARSTVRGSYEQYF
TRBJ2-3	.	TRBV28	.	TGTGCCAGCAGTCCTACCCGATCCGAACTGCACACGGGGACGCAGTATTTT	CASSPTRSELHTGTQYF
TRBJ1-1	TRBD1	TRBV2	.	TGTGCCAGCAGTGGTCGGGACAGGAACACTGAAGCTTTCTTT	CASSGRDRNTEAFF
TRBJ1-1	.	TRBV10-1	.	TGCGCCAGCAGTGGACAGGTGGACACTGAAGCTTTCTTT	CASSGQVDTEAFF
TRBJ1-6	.	TRBV30	few	TGTGCCTGGAGTGTACAAGGGGGTAATTCACCCCTCCACTTT	CAWSVQGGNSPLHF
TRBJ1-1	TRBD1	TRBV4-1	.	TGCGCCAGCAGTGAGACAGGGAGTGAAGCTTTCTTT	CASSETGSEAFF
TRBJ2-7	TRBD2	TRBV7-2	.	TGTGCCAGCAATCCCTGGGAGGGAACCTACGAGCAGTACTTC	CASNPWEGTYEQYF
TRBJ2-5	TRBD2	TRBV5-1	.	TGCGCCAGCAGCTTGGCGACTAGCGGGGGTGGGGAGACCCAGTACTTC	CASSLATSGGGETQYF
TRBJ2-2	TRBD1	TRBV6-5	few	TGTGCCAGCAGTTGGGACAGGGTTACCGGGGAGCTGTTTTTT	CASSWDRVTGELFF
TRBJ2-1	TRBD1	TRBV5-1	once	TGCGCCAGCAGCCCGGTGGGGACAGGAGTATCTAATGAGCAGTTCTTC	CASSPVGTGVSNEQFF
TRBJ2-3	.	TRBV5-4	.	TGTGCCAGCAGCTTGGCCTCTGTACACACAGATACGCAGTATTTT	CASSLASVHTDTQYF
TRBJ2-5	.	TRBV2	once	TGTGCCAGCACCTCAGGGGGGGCGGGGGGTCGGATGGAGACCCAGTACTTC	CASTSGGAGGRMETQYF
TRBJ2-1	.	TRBV5-4	few	TGTGCCAGCAGCTTCGGGGGCAATGAGCAGTTCTTC	CASSFGGNEQFF
TRBJ1-4	TRBD1	TRBV2	.	TGTGCCAGCAGTGACCCGACAGGGACTAATGAAAAACTGTTTTTT	CASSDPTGTNEKLFF
TRBJ1-2	.	TRBV30	.	TGTGCCTGGAGTGTACTATGGCGGGGTAACTATGGCTACACCTTC	CAWSVLWRGNYGYTF
TRBJ1-5	TRBD1	TRBV19	.	TGTGCCAGTAGTATGGGGACAGCATACAATCAGCCCCAGCATTTT	CASSMGTAYNQPQHF
TRBJ2-2	.	TRBV6-1	.	TGTGCCAGCAGTGAAATGAGGGTAACCGGGGAGCTGTTTTTT	CASSEMRVTGELFF
TRBJ2-7	.	TRBV28	.	TGTGCCAGCAGCCCCCGGACTCTGAGCTACGAGCAGTACTTC	CASSPRTLSYEQYF
TRBJ1-1	.	TRBV5-1	few	TGCGCCAGCAGCGGGCGGGGTATGAACACTGAAGCTTTCTTT	CASSGRGMNTEAFF
TRBJ1-1	TRBD1	TRBV9	.	TGTGCCAGCAGCCCATCAGGGGGCAACCCTGAAGCTTTCTTT	CASSPSGGNPEAFF
TRBJ2-5	TRBD1	TRBV2	once	TGTGCCAGCAGTCCCCTGACAGGGTTCCAAGAGACCCAGTACTTC	CASSPLTGFQETQYF
TRBJ1-5	.	TRBV28	.	TGTGCCAGCAGTTTGCGGGGCAGTAAAAGCAATCAGCCCCAGCATTTT	CASSLRGSKSNQPQHF
TRBJ2-4	TRBD2	TRBV30	.	TGTGCCTGGAGCCTACCATTACTAGCGGGGGGCTTAGCCAAAAACATTCAGTACTTC	CAWSLPLLAGGLAKNIQYF